The source of this T cell receptor beta chain is a study of tumor and adjacent non-tumor tissue in lung cancer. No cell sorting was done before RNA was extracted from the tissue. The normal lung tissue was taken more than 3 cm from the tumor edge. This clonotype showed up just a few times. The target antigen is unknown. General study findings and limits: Tumor repertoires had a smaller top 100 clone share than normal lung.

TCRbeta libraries were built with three rounds of nested PCR, modified from ARM-PCR. TCRdb re-called the multiplex PCR reads through MiXCR, storing one row per CDR3 protein. This sample carries about 48,000 distinct CDR3 sequences, 64% of them seen once, and the ten largest clones take about 30%. The CDR3 runs 13 residues. Germline CDR1 KGHDR, CDR2 SFDVKD. With 4 bases removed from V and 0 bases from J, the gap between germline ends came to 4 bases. The TCR originated in a woman between 65 and 79 years old with non-small cell lung cancer. Sequenced material: distant non-tumor lung tissue. The V gene is TRBV24-1, the J gene TRBJ2-3; D remains unclear. The CDR3 loop reads CATSEPSTDTQYF. The CDR3 coding sequence is TGTGCCACCAGTGAGCCTAGCACAGATACGCAGTATTTT.